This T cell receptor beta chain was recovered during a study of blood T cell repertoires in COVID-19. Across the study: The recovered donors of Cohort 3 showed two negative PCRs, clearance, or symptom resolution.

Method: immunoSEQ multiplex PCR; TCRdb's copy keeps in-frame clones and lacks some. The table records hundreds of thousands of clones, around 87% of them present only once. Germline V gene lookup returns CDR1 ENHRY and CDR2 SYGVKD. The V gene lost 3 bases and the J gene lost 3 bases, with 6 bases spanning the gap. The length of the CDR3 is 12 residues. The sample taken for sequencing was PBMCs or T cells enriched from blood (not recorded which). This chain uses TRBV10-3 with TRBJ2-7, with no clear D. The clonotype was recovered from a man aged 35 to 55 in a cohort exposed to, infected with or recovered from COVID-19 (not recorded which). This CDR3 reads CAISDSVYEQYF. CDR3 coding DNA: TGTGCCATCAGTGATTCGGTCTACGAGCAGTACTTC.